The clone carrying this T cell receptor (beta chain) was detected once. Antigen specificity is unknown. It may be a read error: a sequence one base away is much more abundant. V dropped 4 bases and J dropped 6 bases, with 15 bases sitting between them. Germline assignment: CDR1 MDHEN and CDR2 SYDVKM. This CDR3 comprises 14 residues. It was with a sample-barcoded 5' primer and a J-beta primer mix that a second PCR of roughly 6 to 11 cycles was run. TCRdb fed the 5' RACE reads into MiXCR, producing one record per CDR3 protein. This table holds some 670,000 distinct CDR3 sequences, 52% found once. Healthy Caucasian individuals from Russia aged about 6 to 90 served as donors. A minimum of 6 micrograms of total RNA was extracted per sample. The entry originates in a study of blood T cells in healthy people across ages. Study observations and caveats: With age, beta diversity per million T cells declined roughly linearly, significantly by 30 to 40. Observed TCR beta diversity showed a strong correlation with the percentage of naive T cells as measured by flow cytometry.

The rearrangement uses TRBV28 and TRBJ1-1; a weak D match, TRBD1 (6 bases). The sample comprised blood. The source of this sequence is a woman of 80 years or more in good health. The CDR3: CASSSRRGGAEAFF. The CDR3 DNA follows: TGTGCCAGCAGTTCACGCAGGGGTGGCGCTGAAGCTTTCTTT.